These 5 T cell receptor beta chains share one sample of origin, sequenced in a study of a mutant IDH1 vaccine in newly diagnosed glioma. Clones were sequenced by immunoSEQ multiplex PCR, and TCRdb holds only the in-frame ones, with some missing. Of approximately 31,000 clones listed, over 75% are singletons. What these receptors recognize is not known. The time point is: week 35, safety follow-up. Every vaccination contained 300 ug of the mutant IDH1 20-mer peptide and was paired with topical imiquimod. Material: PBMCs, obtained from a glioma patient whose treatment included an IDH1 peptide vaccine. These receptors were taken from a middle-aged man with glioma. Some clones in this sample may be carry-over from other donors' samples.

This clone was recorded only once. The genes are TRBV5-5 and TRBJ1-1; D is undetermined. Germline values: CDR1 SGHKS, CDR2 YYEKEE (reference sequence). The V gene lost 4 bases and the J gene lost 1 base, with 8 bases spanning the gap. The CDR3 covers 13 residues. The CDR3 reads CASSPTSNTEAFF. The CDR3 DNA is TGTGCCAGCAGCCCGACTTCGAACACTGAAGCTTTCTTT.

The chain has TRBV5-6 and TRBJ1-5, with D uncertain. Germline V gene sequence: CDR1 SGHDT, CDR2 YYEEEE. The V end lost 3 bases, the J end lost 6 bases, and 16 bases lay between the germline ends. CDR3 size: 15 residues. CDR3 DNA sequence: TGTGCCAGCAGCTCTGCGAGCCTCACATCTCAGCCCCAGCATTTT. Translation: CASSSASLTSQPQHF.

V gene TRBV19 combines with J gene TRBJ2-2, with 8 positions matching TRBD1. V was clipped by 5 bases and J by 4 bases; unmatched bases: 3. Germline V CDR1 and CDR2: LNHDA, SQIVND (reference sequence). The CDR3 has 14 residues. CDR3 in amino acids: CASSRQGPTGELFF. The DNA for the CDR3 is TGTGCCAGTAGTCGACAGGGGCCCACCGGGGAGCTGTTTTTT.

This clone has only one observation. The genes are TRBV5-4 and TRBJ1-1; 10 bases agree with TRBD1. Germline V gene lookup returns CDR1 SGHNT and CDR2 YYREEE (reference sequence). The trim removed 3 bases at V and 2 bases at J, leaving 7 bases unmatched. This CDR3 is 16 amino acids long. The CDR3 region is CASSSGQGGTNTEAFF. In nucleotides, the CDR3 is TGTGCCAGCAGCTCCGGACAGGGGGGGACTAACACTGAAGCTTTCTTT.

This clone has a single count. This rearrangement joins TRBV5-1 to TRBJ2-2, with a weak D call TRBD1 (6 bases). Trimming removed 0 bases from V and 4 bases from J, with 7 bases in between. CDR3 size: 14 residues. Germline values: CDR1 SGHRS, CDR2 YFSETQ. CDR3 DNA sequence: TGCGCCAGCAGCTTGGGGGGGCGCACCGGGGAGCTGTTTTTT. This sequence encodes CASSLGGRTGELFF.